Each of the 12 T cell receptor beta chains below was sequenced from the same sample in a study of OX40 agonist ivuxolimab in advanced cancers. Clones were read by immunoSEQ multiplex PCR, and TCRdb kept only the in-frame ones, dropping some. Of about 48,000 clones listed, about three quarters are singletons. The input for sequencing was CD4+ or CD8+ T cells sorted from blood, taken in a trial of the OX40 agonist ivuxolimab. Receptors were obtained from an adult with an advanced solid tumor such as melanoma, head and neck, liver or kidney cancer.

The gene calls are TRBV2 and TRBJ1-1, with a weak D call TRBD1 (5 bases). The germline gives CDR1 SNHLY, CDR2 FYNNEI. The CDR3 contains 13 residues. V lost 2 bases to trimming and J lost 1 base, with 5 bases between them. CDR3 in amino acids: CASSEQGNTEAFF. The CDR3, as DNA: TGTGCCAGCAGTGAACAGGGGAACACTGAAGCTTTCTTT. Complete variable domain (other parts from reference TRBV2 and TRBJ1-1): EPEVTQTPSHQVTQMGQEVILRCVPISNHLYFYWYRQILGQKVEFLVSFYNNEISEKSEIFDDQFSVERPDGSNFTLKIRSTKLEDSAMYFCASSEQGNTEAFFGQGTRLTVV.

This chain links TRBV6-5 with TRBJ1-1; D is uncertain. Germline loops: CDR1 MNHEY, CDR2 SVGAGI. This CDR3 has 13 residues. V gave up 6 bases and J gave up 1 base, with 9 bases separating them. CDR3 DNA: TGTGCCAGCAGGGTCCCCTCGAACACTGAAGCTTTCTTT. It translates to CASRVPSNTEAFF.

V gene TRBV9 combines with J gene TRBJ2-7; D is perhaps TRBD2 (6 bases). Per germline, CDR1 SGDLS and CDR2 YYNGEE. The CDR3 length is 12 residues. The V end was cut by 5 bases, the J end by 7 bases, with 13 bases between. Written as DNA, the CDR3 is TGTGCCAGCAGTCGAGACGGAGGGGAGCAGTACTTC. It yields the protein CASSRDGGEQYF. The variable domain in full, with the rest retrieved from reference TRBV9 and TRBJ2-7, is DSGVTQTPKHLITATGQRVTLRCSPRSGDLSVYWYQQSLDQGLQFLIQYYNGEERAKGNILERFSAQQFPDLHSELNLSSLELGDSALYFCASSRDGGEQYFGPGTRLTVT.

The chain recombines TRBV6-6 with TRBJ2-7; the D gene could be TRBD1 or TRBD2 (5 bases each). Trimming cost V 0 bases and J 2 bases, with 11 bases left between them. Germline CDR1 reads MNHNY; CDR2 reads SVGAGI (reference sequence). CDR3 size: 15 residues. The CDR3 DNA reads TGTGCCAGCAGTTACTCGAGCAGGGACCCCTACGAGCAGTACTTC. Amino acids: CASSYSSRDPYEQYF.

This chain links TRBV7-9 with TRBJ2-1; the match to TRBD1 covers 8 bases. V lost 4 bases and J lost 7; bases outside the gene matches: 9. Germline values: CDR1 SEHNR, CDR2 FQNEAQ (reference sequence). The CDR3 runs to 15 residues. The CDR3 is CASSSWDRRGNEQFF. The DNA of the CDR3 is TGTGCCAGCAGCTCGTGGGACAGGAGGGGGAATGAGCAGTTCTTC. The whole variable domain, filled in from reference TRBV7-9 and TRBJ2-1, reads DTGVSQNPRHKITKRGQNVTFRCDPISEHNRLYWYRQTLGQGPEFLTYFQNEAQLEKSRLLSDRFSAERPKGSFSTLEIQRTEQGDSAMYLCASSSWDRRGNEQFFGPGTRLTVL.

This clone was detected once. The rearrangement joins TRBV27 to TRBJ2-7; 7 nucleotides agree with TRBD1. Germline CDR1 MNHEY, CDR2 SMNVEV (reference sequence). The CDR3 spans 14 residues. V lost 2 bases to trimming and J lost 3 bases; unmatched junction nucleotides: 4. The CDR3 nucleotides read TGTGCCAGCAGTTTAAGAAACAGGGGCTACGAGCAGTACTTC. Residues: CASSLRNRGYEQYF.

The chain joins TRBV5-1 to TRBJ1-3, with 8 bases matching TRBD1. Germline values: CDR1 SGHRS, CDR2 YFSETQ. V lost 4 bases, J lost 4 bases, and 4 bases stayed unmatched. The CDR3 covers 14 residues. CDR3: CASSPGGGGNTIYF. The DNA for the CDR3 is TGCGCCAGCAGCCCAGGGGGCGGAGGAAACACCATATATTTT. Full variable domain (remainder filled in from reference TRBV5-1 and TRBJ1-3): KAGVTQTPRYLIKTRGQQVTLSCSPISGHRSVSWYQQTPGQGLQFLFEYFSETQRNKGNFPGRFSGRQFSNSRSEMNVSTLELGDSALYLCASSPGGGGNTIYFGEGSWLTVV.

The chain combines TRBV6-1 with TRBJ2-1, with 7 bases fitting TRBD2. Trimming at V came to 8 bases and at J to 6 bases, leaving 10 bases not matched to a gene. This CDR3 region has 14 residues. Looked up from germline, CDR1 is MNHNS and CDR2 is SASEGT. This CDR3 reads CASWLESSGNEQFF. The CDR3 nucleotides are TGTGCCAGCTGGCTAGAATCTAGCGGCAATGAGCAGTTCTTC.

The genes are TRBV5-1 and TRBJ2-5; D unresolved. Trimming took 3 bases from V and 5 from J, leaving 5 bases between them. Germline lookup yields CDR1 SGHRS and CDR2 YFSETQ. The CDR3 consists of 11 residues. The CDR3 DNA reads TGCGCCAGCAGCTACGAGGAGACCCAGTACTTC. Translating it yields CASSYEETQYF.

The chain couples TRBV7-2 to TRBJ2-6; D ambiguous. V was trimmed by 7 bases and J by 0 bases, leaving 7 bases between them. The CDR3 extends over 14 amino acids. Per germline, CDR1 SGHTA and CDR2 FQGNSA. CDR3 nucleotide sequence: TGTGCCAGCACCATCTCCTCTGGGGCCAACGTCCTGACTTTC. As protein: CASTISSGANVLTF.

This rearrangement joins TRBV5-1 to TRBJ2-2, with D perhaps TRBD1 (5 bases). Germline CDR1 and CDR2: SGHRS and YFSETQ. CDR3 length: 13 residues. V lost 4 bases and J lost 6, with 10 bases in between. The CDR3 region has the DNA TGCGCCAGCAGCGTTCAGGGTTCCGGGGAGCTGTTTTTT. This translates into CASSVQGSGELFF. The whole variable domain, filled in from reference TRBV5-1 and TRBJ2-2, reads KAGVTQTPRYLIKTRGQQVTLSCSPISGHRSVSWYQQTPGQGLQFLFEYFSETQRNKGNFPGRFSGRQFSNSRSEMNVSTLELGDSALYLCASSVQGSGELFFGEGSRLTVL.

This chain links TRBV5-1 with TRBJ2-5; 10 positions match TRBD1. TRBJ2-7 explains the end of the DNA better; the J call may be wrong. This CDR3 comprises 13 residues. Germline V gene lookup returns CDR1 SGHRS and CDR2 YFSETQ. CDR3 residues: CASSSGTGDEQYF. CDR3 nucleotide sequence: TGCGCCAGCAGCTCCGGGACAGGGGACGAGCAGTACTTC.